This T cell receptor beta chain appears in the sequencing data of a study of identical twins (dated by TCRdb to the mid-2010s). Some background on the complete study: The study deep-sequenced TCR alpha and beta repertoires from monozygotic twins, unrelated adults of various ages and cord blood to test whether fetal clonotypes persist. Replicate twin experiments were performed at different times using different library preparation protocols to rule out contamination. Here is what the overall study found, with its caveats: In monozygotic twins, recombination models systematically underestimated out-of-frame TCR alpha sharing, but the models matched the sharing seen between unrelated individuals. Out-of-frame TCR alpha sequences shared between twins showed an excess of low generation-probability sequences compared with coincidental sharing between unrelated individuals. Fewer insertions were carried by abundant cord blood beta clonotypes, a similar but weaker trend appeared in young adult naive repertoires, and no such trend appeared in memory repertoires. Because the same donors could not be followed over many years, conclusions were based on cross-sectional statistical analysis. Zero-insertion analyses could be partly confounded by invariant T cells such as MAIT and iNKT, though diverse VJ usage argued against such confounding for most clonotypes. The excess sharing between twins in beta out-of-frame sequences was weaker because fewer shared sequences reduced the signal-to-noise ratio.

The library was produced with 5' RACE. Sequenced using an Illumina HiSeq 2000. Template switching added a universal primer binding site, and the final cDNA carried a unique molecular identifier that allowed TCR cDNA molecules to be counted accurately. Specific primers in the conserved constant-segment region were used to synthesize first-strand cDNA for TCR alpha and beta chains. Each cDNA library was double barcoded, with a SMART-Mk sample barcode plus Illumina barcodes, to control for contamination. TruSeq adapter sequences along with Illumina sample barcodes were introduced in two successive PCR steps. The TCR alpha and beta cDNA libraries were sequenced on the Illumina HiSeq platform using custom primers. As for the authors' bioinformatics: MiGEC was used to process raw reads and extract unique molecular identifiers, and MiXCR was used to find CDR3 positions. Recombination models were inferred per individual with the repgenHMM and IGoR tools using an EM algorithm. The analysis of shared clonotypes was done with the tcR package in R, with sharing normalized by the product of cloneset sizes. To study raw recombination without the effects of thymic and clonal selection, out-of-frame nonproductive sequences were analyzed. In-frame beta chains were kept once TCRdb had trimmed the public reads at Q25 with fastp and called clones with MiXCR. Every CDR3 protein is listed once, alongside the most common genes and DNA of its rows. TCRdb's processing, not the study's, gives the V and J calls here. For this sample the table gives about 520,000 distinct CDR3 sequences, of which approximately 22% were detected only once. Together, the top ten hold about 0.99% of the sample.

The CDR3 measures 14 amino acids from cysteine to phenylalanine. Only the CDR3 DNA is retained, 42 bases long and in frame from the first base. For this chain, trimming is 8 bases at the V end and 8 bases at the J end, and the number of junction bases without a gene match is 10. CDR1 and CDR2, looked up from the germline V gene, are ENHRY and SYGVKD. This clonotype has at least ten counts. It has no known antigen specificity. Base qualities are not recorded, but no much larger clone differs from it by a single base. Every donor in the study was a healthy Caucasian. The twin cohort consisted of three pairs of female monozygotic twins, all aged roughly 18 to 30 years. CD4+ and CD8+ T cell populations were isolated with positive isolation kits from Invitrogen. These data were also reused for a study on T cells expressing NK-cell markers. In that second paper, the authors write: In sorted CD3+CD56+NKG2C+, CD3+CD56+NKG2C- and CD3+CD56-NKG2C+ T-cell subsets from several donors, TCR beta-chain repertoires were profiled. Among the eight sequenced donors, seven were HCMV-seropositive and one was HCMV-seronegative. In several experiments an anti-gammadeltaTCR antibody was added to restrict sorting to alphabetaTCR-expressing T cells. In several donors, the dominant CD3+CD56+NKG2C+ clonotypes ranked among the top 10 CD8+ clonotypes, making up roughly 1.0-7.0% of CD8+ T cells. Those dominant clonotypes were again the most abundant among CD3+CD56-NKG2C+ cells in a handful of donors, at roughly 25-65%. Whether the expanded NKG2C-expressing T cell clones were specific for HCMV antigens remained unclear. All eight donors whose samples were sequenced were randomly selected healthy volunteers, three of them men and five women. HCMV-specific IgG was detected in serum with a commercial ELISA kit to determine HCMV serostatus. MIGEC handled demultiplexing of the reads and grouping by UMI, while MiTCR was used to assemble and quantify clonotypes. Only TCR cDNA sequences supported by at least two reads were kept to exclude erroneous sequences. The tcR package was used for downstream repertoire analysis, and clonotypes were matched between fractions using CDR3 nucleotide sequence together with V segment. Antigen specificity was annotated against VDJdb with VDJmatch, allowing one amino acid substitution in CDR3.

The sample taken for sequencing was CD4+ T cells sorted from blood. The V gene is TRBV10-3 and the J gene is TRBJ2-1, with 9 bases matching TRBD1. This clonotype was sampled from a young woman in good health. The nucleotide sequence is given as TGTGCCATCGGCTTCGGACAGGGGTCTGATGAGCAGTTCTTC. This sequence encodes CAIGFGQGSDEQFF.